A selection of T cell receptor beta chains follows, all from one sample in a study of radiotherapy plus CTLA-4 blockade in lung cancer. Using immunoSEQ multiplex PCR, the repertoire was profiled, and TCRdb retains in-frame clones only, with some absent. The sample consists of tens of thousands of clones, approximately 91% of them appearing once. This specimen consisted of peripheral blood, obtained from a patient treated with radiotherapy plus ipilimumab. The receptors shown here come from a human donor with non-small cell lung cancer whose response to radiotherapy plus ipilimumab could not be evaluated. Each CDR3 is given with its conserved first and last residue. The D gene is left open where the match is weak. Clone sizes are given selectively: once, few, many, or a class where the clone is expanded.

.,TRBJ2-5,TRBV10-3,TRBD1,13,TGTGCCATCAGTGGGGACAGACAAGGGACCCAGTACTTC,CAISGDRQGTQYF
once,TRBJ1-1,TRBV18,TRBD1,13,TGTGCCAGCTCGGTCGACAGGGACACTGAAGCTTTCTTT,CASSVDRDTEAFF
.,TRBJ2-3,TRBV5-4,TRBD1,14,TGTGCCAGCAGCCTTGGGACAGGGCGTGATACGCAGTATTTT,CASSLGTGRDTQYF
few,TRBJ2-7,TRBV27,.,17,TGTGCCAGCAGCTTAAGGGGGATTGGGGACTACAAATACGAGCAGTACTTC,CASSLRGIGDYKYEQYF
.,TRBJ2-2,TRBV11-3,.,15,TGTGCCAGCAGCTTATCCCAGGGTACCACCGGGGAGCTGTTTTTT,CASSLSQGTTGELFF
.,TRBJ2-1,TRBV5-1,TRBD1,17,TGCGCCAGCAGCCTATGGCCTACAGGGGGCGCTGACAATGAGCAGTTCTTC,CASSLWPTGGADNEQFF
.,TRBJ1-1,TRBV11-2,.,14,TGTGCCAGCAGCTTAAAGCGCGGGACCGAAGAAGCTTTCTTT,CASSLKRGTEEAFF
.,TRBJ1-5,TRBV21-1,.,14,TGTGCCAGCAGCCCGCCGGGGGGAAGGCAGCCCCAGCATTTT,CASSPPGGRQPQHF
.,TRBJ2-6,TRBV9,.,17,TGTGCCAGCAGCCCTCCCCCGGGGCGGGATAGGGCCAACGTCCTGACTTTC,CASSPPPGRDRANVLTF
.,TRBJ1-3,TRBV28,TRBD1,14,TGTGCCAGCAGTTCTACTGGGACAGCCAGCACCATATATTTT,CASSSTGTASTIYF
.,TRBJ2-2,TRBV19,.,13,TGTGCCTGTTCCGACTGGCGAACCGGGGAGCTGTTTTTT,CACSDWRTGELFF
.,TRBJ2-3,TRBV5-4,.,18,TGTGCCAGCAGCTTGGAAGGGTCCCCAGGGTCCGCCAGGTATACGCAGTATTTT,CASSLEGSPGSARYTQYF
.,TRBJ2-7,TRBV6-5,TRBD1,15,TGTGCCAGCAGTCCCTACGGGACAGGGCACTACGAGCAGTACTTC,CASSPYGTGHYEQYF
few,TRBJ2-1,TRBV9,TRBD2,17,TGTGCCAGCAGCGTAGCTACTCAGTCTAGCGGGGGAGGTGAGCAGTTCTTC,CASSVATQSSGGGEQFF
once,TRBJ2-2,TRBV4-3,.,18,TGCGCCAGCAGCCAATCTAAGTACGGAGAGGCGAACACCGGGGAGCTGTTTTTT,CASSQSKYGEANTGELFF
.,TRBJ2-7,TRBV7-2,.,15,TGTGCCAGCAGCTTAGCGGGGGCCGTGACCTACGAGCAGTACTTC,CASSLAGAVTYEQYF
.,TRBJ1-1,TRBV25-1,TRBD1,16,TGTGCCAGCAGTGCCCCTCGGACAGGGATGAACACTGAAGCTTTCTTT,CASSAPRTGMNTEAFF
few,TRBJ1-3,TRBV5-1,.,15,TGCGCCAGCGGGGAGGCTGGAGGCTCTGGAAACACCATATATTTT,CASGEAGGSGNTIYF
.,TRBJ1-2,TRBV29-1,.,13,TGCAGCGTTGGCAGGGGCACTCTTGATGGCTACACCTTC,CSVGRGTLDGYTF
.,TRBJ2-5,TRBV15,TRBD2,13,TGTGCCACCAGCAAGGGAGGGAAGGAGACCCAGTACTTC,CATSKGGKETQYF
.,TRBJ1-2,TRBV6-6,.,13,TGTGCCAGCAGTTACGTGGCAGGCTATGGCTACACCTTC,CASSYVAGYGYTF
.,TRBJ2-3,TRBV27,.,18,TGTGCCAGCAGTTTAACCGGGAGAGGCGAGATCCGGACAGATACGCAGTATTTT,CASSLTGRGEIRTDTQYF
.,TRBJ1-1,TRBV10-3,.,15,TGTGCCATCCGCCCGGGAGGAGAACTGAACACTGAAGCTTTCTTT,CAIRPGGELNTEAFF
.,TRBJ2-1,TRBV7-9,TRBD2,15,TGTGCCAGCAGCTTTGGGCGGGAGCGGGGAAATGAGCAGTTCTTC,CASSFGRERGNEQFF
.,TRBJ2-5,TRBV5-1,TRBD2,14,TGCGCCAGCAGTTCTAGCGGGGGGGCCGAGACCCAGTACTTC,CASSSSGGAETQYF
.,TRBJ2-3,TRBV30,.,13,TGTGCCTGGAGTGTGGGAGGCACAGATACGCAGTATTTT,CAWSVGGTDTQYF
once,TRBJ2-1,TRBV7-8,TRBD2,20,TGTGCCAGCAGCCCCTGGACTAGCGGGGGGTTAAGGGGGTCCTACAATGAGCAGTTCTTC,CASSPWTSGGLRGSYNEQFF
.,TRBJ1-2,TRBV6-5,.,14,TGTGCCAGCAGTATCCCCGGGGGGGCGGGCGGCTACACCTTC,CASSIPGGAGGYTF
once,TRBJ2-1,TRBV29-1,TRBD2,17,TGCAGCGTTGACCACCCATGGACTAGCGGGAGCGTCCATGAGCAGTTCTTC,CSVDHPWTSGSVHEQFF
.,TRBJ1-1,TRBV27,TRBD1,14,TGTGCCAGCAGTTTGGGACAGGGTAACCCTGAAGCTTTCTTT,CASSLGQGNPEAFF
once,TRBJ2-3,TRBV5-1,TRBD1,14,TGCGCCAGCAGCTTTCGGACAGGGACGGATACGCAGTATTTT,CASSFRTGTDTQYF
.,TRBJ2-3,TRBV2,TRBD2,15,TGTGCCAGCAGTTCCGGACTAGCGGTGGGGGATACGCAGTATTTT,CASSSGLAVGDTQYF
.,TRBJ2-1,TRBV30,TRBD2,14,TGTGCCTGGATGTCCGGGAGGGGATACAATGAGCAGTTCTTC,CAWMSGRGYNEQFF
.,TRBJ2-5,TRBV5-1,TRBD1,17,TGCGCCAGCAGCTTGGCTTATGGATCGACAGGGGCGGAGACCCAGTACTTC,CASSLAYGSTGAETQYF
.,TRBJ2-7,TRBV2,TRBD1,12,TGTGCCAACACCGGGACAGGGGCCGAGCAGTACTTC,CANTGTGAEQYF
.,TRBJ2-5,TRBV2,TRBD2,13,TGTGCCAGCACCCGACTAGCTCAAGAGACCCAGTACTTC,CASTRLAQETQYF
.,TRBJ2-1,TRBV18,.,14,TGTGCCAGCTCACCACCGAGTTTAGACAATGAGCAGTTCTTC,CASSPPSLDNEQFF
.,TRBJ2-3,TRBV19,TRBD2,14,TGTGCCAGTCGTGGCGCGGGGGGCCCAGATACGCAGTATTTT,CASRGAGGPDTQYF
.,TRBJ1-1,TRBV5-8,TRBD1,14,TGTGCCAGCAGCCTGGGACAGGCGGACACTGAAGCTTTCTTT,CASSLGQADTEAFF
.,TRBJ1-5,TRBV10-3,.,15,TGTGCCATCAGTGAACAGGGAAATGGCAATCAGCCCCAGCATTTT,CAISEQGNGNQPQHF